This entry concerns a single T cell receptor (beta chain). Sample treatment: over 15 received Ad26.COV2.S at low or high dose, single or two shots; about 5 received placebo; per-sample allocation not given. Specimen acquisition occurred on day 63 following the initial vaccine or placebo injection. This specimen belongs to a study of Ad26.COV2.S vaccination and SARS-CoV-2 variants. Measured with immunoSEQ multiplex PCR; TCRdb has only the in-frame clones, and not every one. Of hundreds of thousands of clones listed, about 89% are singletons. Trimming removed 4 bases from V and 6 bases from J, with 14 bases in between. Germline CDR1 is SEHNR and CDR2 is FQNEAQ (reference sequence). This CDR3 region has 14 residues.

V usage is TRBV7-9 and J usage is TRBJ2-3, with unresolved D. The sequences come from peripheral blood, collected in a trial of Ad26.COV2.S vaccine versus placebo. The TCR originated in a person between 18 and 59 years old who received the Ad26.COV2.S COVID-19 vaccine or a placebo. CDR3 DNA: TGTGCCAGCAGCTCCACCCCCCTAGAGGATACGCAGTATTTT. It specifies CASSSTPLEDTQYF. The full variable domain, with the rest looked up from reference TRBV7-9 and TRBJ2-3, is DTGVSQNPRHKITKRGQNVTFRCDPISEHNRLYWYRQTLGQGPEFLTYFQNEAQLEKSRLLSDRFSAERPKGSFSTLEIQRTEQGDSAMYLCASSSTPLEDTQYFGPGTRLTVL.